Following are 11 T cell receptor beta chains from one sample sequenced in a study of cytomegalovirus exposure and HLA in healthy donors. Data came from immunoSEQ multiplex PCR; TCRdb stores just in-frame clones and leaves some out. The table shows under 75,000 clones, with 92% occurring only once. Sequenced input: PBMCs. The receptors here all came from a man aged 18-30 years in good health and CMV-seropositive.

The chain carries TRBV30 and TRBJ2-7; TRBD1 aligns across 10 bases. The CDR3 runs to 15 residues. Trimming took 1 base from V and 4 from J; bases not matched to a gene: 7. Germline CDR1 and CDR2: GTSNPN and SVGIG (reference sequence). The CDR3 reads CAWSEFDRGRYEQYF. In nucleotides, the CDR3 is TGTGCCTGGAGTGAGTTTGACAGGGGGCGTTACGAGCAGTACTTC.

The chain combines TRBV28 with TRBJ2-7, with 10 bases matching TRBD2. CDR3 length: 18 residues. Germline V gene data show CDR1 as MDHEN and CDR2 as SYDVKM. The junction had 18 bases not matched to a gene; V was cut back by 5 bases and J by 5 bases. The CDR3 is CASSPIRSSGSLPHEQYF. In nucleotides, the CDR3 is TGTGCCAGCAGTCCGATTAGGTCTAGCGGGAGTTTGCCCCACGAGCAGTACTTC.

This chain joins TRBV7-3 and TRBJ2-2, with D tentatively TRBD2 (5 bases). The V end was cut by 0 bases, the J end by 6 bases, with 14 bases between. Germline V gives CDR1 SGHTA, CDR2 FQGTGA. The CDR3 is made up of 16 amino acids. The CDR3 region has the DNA TGTGCCAGCAGCTTAACGGCGGGTCATAAAGCCGGGGAGCTGTTTTTT. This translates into CASSLTAGHKAGELFF.

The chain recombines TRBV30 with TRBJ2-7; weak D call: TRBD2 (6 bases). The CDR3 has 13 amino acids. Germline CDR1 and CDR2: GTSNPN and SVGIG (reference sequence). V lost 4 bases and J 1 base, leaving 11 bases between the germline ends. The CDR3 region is CAWNRDWSYEQYF. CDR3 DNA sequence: TGTGCCTGGAATCGGGACTGGTCCTACGAGCAGTACTTC.

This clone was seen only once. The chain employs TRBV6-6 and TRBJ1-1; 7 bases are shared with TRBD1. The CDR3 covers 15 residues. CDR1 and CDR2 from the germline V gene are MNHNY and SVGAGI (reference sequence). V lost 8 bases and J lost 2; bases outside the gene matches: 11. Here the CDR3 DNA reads TGTGCCAGCCTTGTGGGCGAGGGGGCCAACACTGAAGCTTTCTTT. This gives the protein CASLVGEGANTEAFF.

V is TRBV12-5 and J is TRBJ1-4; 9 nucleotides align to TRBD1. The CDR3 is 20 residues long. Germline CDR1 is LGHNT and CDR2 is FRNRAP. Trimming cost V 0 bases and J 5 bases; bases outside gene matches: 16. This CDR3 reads CASGLVISDRGKLSNEKLFF. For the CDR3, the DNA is TGTGCTAGTGGTTTGGTAATATCGGACAGGGGAAAGTTGAGCAATGAAAAACTGTTTTTT.

The CDR3: CASRLAGGATDTQYF. CDR3 DNA: TGTGCCAGCAGGCTAGCGGGAGGAGCCACAGATACGCAGTATTTT. V gene TRBV2 combines with J gene TRBJ2-3, with 11 bases lining up with TRBD2. The CDR3 totals 15 residues. V lost 6 bases, J lost 2 bases, and 4 bases stayed unmatched. Germline CDR1 and CDR2: SNHLY and FYNNEI.

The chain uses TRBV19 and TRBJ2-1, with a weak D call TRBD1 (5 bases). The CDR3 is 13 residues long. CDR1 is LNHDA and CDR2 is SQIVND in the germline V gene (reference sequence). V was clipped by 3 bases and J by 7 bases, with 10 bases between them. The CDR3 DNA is TGTGCCAGTAGTATGGGGCAGGGAAATGAGCAGTTCTTC. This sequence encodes CASSMGQGNEQFF.

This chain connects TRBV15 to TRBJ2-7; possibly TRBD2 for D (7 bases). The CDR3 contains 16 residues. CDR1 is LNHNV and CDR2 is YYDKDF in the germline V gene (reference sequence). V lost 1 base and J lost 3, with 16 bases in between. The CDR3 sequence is CATSRGWGGRSYEQYF. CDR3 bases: TGTGCCACCAGCAGAGGGTGGGGGGGGCGCAGCTACGAGCAGTACTTC.

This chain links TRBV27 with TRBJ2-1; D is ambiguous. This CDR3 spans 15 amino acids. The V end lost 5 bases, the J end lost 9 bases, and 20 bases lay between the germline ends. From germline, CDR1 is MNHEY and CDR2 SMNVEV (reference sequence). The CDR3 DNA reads TGTGCCAGCAGTCTCTATACCGCCGGAGAGATTGAGCAGTTCTTC. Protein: CASSLYTAGEIEQFF.

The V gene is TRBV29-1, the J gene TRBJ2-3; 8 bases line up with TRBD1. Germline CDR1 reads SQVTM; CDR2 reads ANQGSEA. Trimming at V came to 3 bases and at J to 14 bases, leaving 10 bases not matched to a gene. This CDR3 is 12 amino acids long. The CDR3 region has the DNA TGCAGCGTTGACCAATCCAGGGGGCGCAGGTATTTT. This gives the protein CSVDQSRGRRYF.